A single sample gave rise to the 25 T cell receptor beta chains below, sequenced in a study of T-cell memory formation after mild COVID-19. TCRdb independently ran MiXCR on the 5' RACE reads; one entry per CDR3 protein. Of about 390,000 distinct CDR3 sequences in the sample, approximately 16% are singletons; the top ten hold 20% to 25%. Material: PBMCs or a T cell subset sorted from them (not recorded which). Receptor source: a man younger than 35 who had mild COVID-19 (a few samples of this study predate the infection). Cell type and time point are not known.

The chain combines TRBV20-1 with TRBJ2-5, with TRBD1 as a possible D gene (5 bases). Germline V gene data show CDR1 as DFQATT and CDR2 as SNEGSKA (reference sequence). The V gene lost 4 bases and the J gene lost 4 bases, with 22 bases spanning the gap. The CDR3 loop spans 16 amino acids. The CDR3 DNA follows: TGCAGTGCTACCCCGCTTGACTCCAAGGGGCGAGAGACCCAGTACTTC. The encoded protein is CSATPLDSKGRETQYF.

The rearrangement uses TRBV18 and TRBJ2-1; D possibly matches TRBD1 or TRBD2 (5 bases each). The CDR3 contains 15 residues. Germline CDR1 is KGHSH and CDR2 is LQKENI. The V and J ends lost 0 bases and 5 bases respectively, with 11 bases between them. The CDR3 region is CASSPPSQGDNEQFF. In nucleotides, the CDR3 is TGTGCCAGCTCACCACCGAGTCAGGGAGACAATGAGCAGTTCTTC.

In this sample, this clonotype turned up a few times. The chain employs TRBV7-3 and TRBJ2-1; D might be TRBD1 (6 bases). Per the germline V gene, CDR1 is SGHTA and CDR2 is FQGTGA. Trimming shortened V by 5 bases and J by 3 bases, and 17 bases separated the two germline ends. The CDR3 length is 16 residues. The CDR3 nucleotides read TGTGCCAGCAGCCGCCGGGACAAAAGAAACTACAATGAGCAGTTCTTC. Protein: CASSRRDKRNYNEQFF.

This clonotype was seen more than once but under ten times. This chain connects TRBV13 to TRBJ2-2, with D unresolved. The CDR3 spans 16 residues. V shed 0 bases and J shed 5 bases, with 13 bases lying between them. Germline CDR1 is PRHDT and CDR2 is FYEKMQ (reference sequence). The CDR3 protein is CASSLGVAGYTGELFF. The DNA for the CDR3 is TGTGCCAGCAGCTTAGGAGTTGCTGGGTATACCGGGGAGCTGTTTTTT.

This clonotype was counted at least ten times. The rearrangement links TRBV2 to TRBJ1-4, with TRBD1 matching 11 bases. V dropped 6 bases and J dropped 4; count of bases not matched to a gene: 1. CDR3 length: 14 residues. Germline CDR1 SNHLY, CDR2 FYNNEI. CDR3 in amino acids: CASRGTGGNEKLFF. The CDR3 coding sequence is TGTGCCAGCAGGGGGACAGGGGGTAATGAAAAACTGTTTTTT.

The chain uses TRBV20-1 and TRBJ1-1, with TRBD1 identical over 7 bases. This CDR3 is 12 amino acids long. Germline V gene data show CDR1 as DFQATT and CDR2 as SNEGSKA (reference sequence). V lost 3 bases to trimming and J lost 7 bases; unmatched junction nucleotides: 5. CDR3 coding DNA: TGCAGTGCTAGGGACAGGCACTATGAAGCTTTCTTT. It encodes CSARDRHYEAFF.

In this sample, this clonotype turned up a few times. The J gene is TRBJ2-7, the V gene TRBV27; D is uncertain. The germline CDR1 and CDR2 sequences are MNHEY and SMNVEV (reference sequence). V was shortened by 5 bases and J by 5 bases, with 16 bases between the two germline ends. The CDR3 runs 14 residues. As DNA, the CDR3 is TGTGCCAGCAGTCCCACACCCCGGGTACACGAGCAGTACTTC. Translation gives CASSPTPRVHEQYF.

This chain uses TRBV11-3 with TRBJ1-5, with 9 bases lining up with TRBD1. V shed 6 bases and J 2 bases; nucleotides not matched to a gene: 11. This CDR3 spans 17 amino acids. CDR1 is SGHNT and CDR2 is YENEEA in the germline V gene. This chain's CDR3 is CASSSQGARVGNQPQHF. CDR3 bases: TGTGCCAGCAGTTCACAGGGGGCCAGGGTTGGCAATCAGCCCCAGCATTTT.

The CDR3 protein is CASKWGGETQYF. Here the CDR3 DNA reads TGTGCCAGCAAATGGGGTGGGGAGACCCAGTACTTC. The chain joins TRBV6-6 to TRBJ2-5; no firm D call. V was cut by 7 bases and J by 5 bases, with 11 bases left in between. CDR1 is MNHNY, CDR2 SVGAGI, per germline (reference sequence). The CDR3 runs to 12 residues.

This clonotype was counted a few times. The J gene is TRBJ2-5, the V gene TRBV5-1; either TRBD1 or TRBD2 may fit D (5 bases each). The CDR3 is made up of 14 amino acids. Germline V gene sequence: CDR1 SGHRS, CDR2 YFSETQ. V dropped 0 bases and J dropped 2 bases, with 8 bases sitting between them. The CDR3 nucleotides read TGCGCCAGCAGCTTGGCCGAGGGGCAAGAGACCCAGTACTTC. The encoded protein is CASSLAEGQETQYF.

This clonotype has more than one count but fewer than ten. CDR3: CASSFRQGAEKLFF. The DNA of the CDR3 is TGTGCCAGCAGCTTCAGGCAGGGGGCTGAAAAACTGTTTTTT. V usage is TRBV7-2 and J usage is TRBJ1-4; 8 nucleotides line up with TRBD1. CDR1 SGHTA and CDR2 FQGNSA come from the germline V gene. The CDR3 consists of 14 residues. The V and J ends lost 3 bases and 7 bases, in that order; junction bases with no gene match: 4.

The chain joins TRBV15 to TRBJ2-1; D might be TRBD1 (6 bases). The CDR3 has 15 amino acids. Germline CDR1 and CDR2: LNHNV and YYDKDF (reference sequence). Trimming shortened V by 0 bases and J by 5 bases, and 11 bases separated the two germline ends. The CDR3 sequence is CATSRDLGANNEQFF. The CDR3 nucleotides are TGTGCCACCAGCAGAGATTTGGGGGCTAACAATGAGCAGTTCTTC. The entire variable domain, with the rest obtained from reference TRBV15 and TRBJ2-1, is as follows: DAMVIQNPRYQVTQFGKPVTLSCSQTLNHNVMYWYQQKSSQAPKLLFHYYDKDFNNEADTPDNFQSRRPNTSFCFLDIRSPGLGDTAMYLCATSRDLGANNEQFFGPGTRLTVL.

In this sample, this clonotype turned up a few times. This chain links TRBV7-2 with TRBJ2-2; no firm D call. V lost 5 bases and J lost 5, with 9 bases in between. The V gene's germline CDR1 is SGHTA and CDR2 FQGNSA. CDR3 length equals 13 residues. CDR3 in amino acids: CASSRWITGELFF. The CDR3 region has the DNA TGTGCCAGCAGCCGTTGGATAACCGGGGAGCTGTTTTTT.

This chain links TRBV12-3 or TRBV12-4 with TRBJ1-3; D ambiguous. The V end lost 7 bases, the J end lost 0 bases, and 7 bases lay between the germline ends. The CDR3 loop spans 13 amino acids. The CDR3 is CASTLSSGNTIYF. CDR3 coding DNA: TGTGCCAGCACTCTCTCCTCTGGAAACACCATATATTTT.

This clonotype appeared many times. The rearrangement links TRBV3-1 to TRBJ1-1; 8 bases line up with TRBD1. Germline loops: CDR1 LGHDT, CDR2 YNNKEL (reference sequence). The V and J ends lost 7 bases and 1 base, in that order; junction bases with no gene match: 11. CDR3 length: 16 amino acids. The CDR3 region has the DNA TGTGCCAGCACCTTATCGGACAGGGTGGGGAACACTGAAGCTTTCTTT. It yields the protein CASTLSDRVGNTEAFF.

The V and J genes are TRBV9 and TRBJ2-1; 8 nucleotides align to TRBD2. CDR1 is SGDLS and CDR2 is YYNGEE in the germline V gene. The CDR3 totals 15 residues. J was trimmed by 2 bases and V by 4 bases; bases with no gene match: 5. The CDR3 is CASSTIAGTYNEQFF. CDR3 bases: TGTGCCAGCAGCACGATAGCGGGAACCTACAATGAGCAGTTCTTC.

This clonotype was detected only a few times. The chain uses TRBV29-1 and TRBJ1-6, with 9 bases matching TRBD1. The CDR3 is 15 amino acids. After removal of 6 bases from V and 5 bases from J, the junction contained 8 bases not matched to a gene. CDR1 is SQVTM, CDR2 ANQGSEA, per germline. The CDR3, as DNA: TGCAGCGTCCGGGACAGGGCTGATGATAATTCACCCCTCCACTTT. It translates to CSVRDRADDNSPLHF.

J is TRBJ2-2 and V is TRBV5-1; no firm D call. From germline, CDR1 is SGHRS and CDR2 YFSETQ. The V and J ends lost 2 bases and 6 bases respectively, with 5 bases between them. The CDR3 extends over 12 amino acids. For the CDR3, the DNA is TGCGCCAGCAGCTTCTCATCCGGGGAGCTGTTTTTT. The encoded protein is CASSFSSGELFF.

This clonotype was seen at least ten times. The rearrangement joins TRBV28 to TRBJ1-2; D perhaps matches TRBD1 (5 bases). The CDR3 is 12 residues long. The germline gives CDR1 MDHEN, CDR2 SYDVKM. The V end lost 6 bases, the J end lost 6 bases, and 11 bases lay between the germline ends. The CDR3, as DNA: TGTGCCAGCAGGGGGGTTGAACATGGCTACACCTTC. Translating gives CASRGVEHGYTF.

This clonotype came up many times. V is TRBV2 and J is TRBJ2-1; no clear D gene. Germline V gives CDR1 SNHLY, CDR2 FYNNEI. With 8 bases removed from V and 10 bases from J, the gap between germline ends came to 15 bases. The CDR3 covers 12 residues. DNA for the CDR3: TGTGCCAGCGTCGCCGATAACGTAGAGCAGTTCTTC. Translation gives CASVADNVEQFF.

This clonotype was detected many times. The chain links TRBV7-7 to TRBJ2-5; D not certain. Germline assignment: CDR1 SSHAT and CDR2 FNYEAQ (reference sequence). The CDR3 sequence is 12 residues long. The ends were cut back, 5 bases at V and 1 base at J, with 5 bases in the middle. This CDR3 reads CASSPVQETQYF. The CDR3 coding sequence is TGTGCCAGCAGCCCGGTCCAAGAGACCCAGTACTTC.

This clonotype has only a few counts. This rearrangement joins TRBV7-9 to TRBJ1-5, with D possibly TRBD1 on 5 matching bases. The germline V gene encodes CDR1 SEHNR and CDR2 FQNEAQ (reference sequence). This CDR3 has 12 amino acids. V was pared by 5 bases and J by 6 bases, with 8 bases between. CDR3 sequence reads: CASSGQGQPQHF. The CDR3 region has the DNA TGTGCCAGCAGCGGTCAGGGTCAGCCCCAGCATTTT.

The table lists this clonotype with a count of one. The chain joins TRBV7-2 to TRBJ2-4; 10 bases are a match to TRBD2. Losses at the gene ends were 3 bases for V and 2 bases for J; bases not matched to a gene: 4. The CDR3 covers 16 residues. In germline, CDR1 is SGHTA, CDR2 FQGNSA. In DNA, the CDR3 is TGTGCCAGCAGCTTTCAGCGGGGGGGTTCCAAAAACATTCAGTACTTC. The encoded protein is CASSFQRGGSKNIQYF.

The table lists this clonotype with a few counts. V usage is TRBV6-5 and J usage is TRBJ2-1; the match to TRBD2 covers 9 bases. Germline loops: CDR1 MNHEY, CDR2 SVGAGI. Trimming cost V 8 bases and J 7 bases; bases outside gene matches: 9. The CDR3 extends over 14 amino acids. The CDR3, as DNA: TGTGCCAGCCGGTTGCTAGCGGGGTCTAATGAGCAGTTCTTC. The encoded protein is CASRLLAGSNEQFF.

This rearrangement joins TRBV5-1 to TRBJ1-6; 7 bases align to TRBD1. With 4 bases clipped from V and 0 bases from J, the junction kept 7 bases outside the gene matches. The germline V gene encodes CDR1 SGHRS and CDR2 YFSETQ. The CDR3 is made up of 17 amino acids. This CDR3 reads CASSRGQGSSYNSPLHF. The CDR3 nucleotides are TGCGCCAGCAGCAGGGGGCAGGGGAGCTCCTATAATTCACCCCTCCACTTT.